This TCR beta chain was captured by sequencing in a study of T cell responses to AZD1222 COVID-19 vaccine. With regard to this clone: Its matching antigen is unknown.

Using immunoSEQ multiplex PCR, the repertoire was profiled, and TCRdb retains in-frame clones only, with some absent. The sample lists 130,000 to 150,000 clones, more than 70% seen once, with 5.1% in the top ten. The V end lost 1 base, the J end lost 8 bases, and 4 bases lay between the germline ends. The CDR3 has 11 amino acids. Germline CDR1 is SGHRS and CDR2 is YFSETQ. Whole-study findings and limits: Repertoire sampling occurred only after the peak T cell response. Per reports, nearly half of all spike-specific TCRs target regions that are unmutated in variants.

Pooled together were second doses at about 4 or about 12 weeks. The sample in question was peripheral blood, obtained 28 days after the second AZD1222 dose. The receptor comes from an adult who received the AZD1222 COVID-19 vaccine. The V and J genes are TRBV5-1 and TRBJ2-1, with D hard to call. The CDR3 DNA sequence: TGCGCCAGCAGCTTGACCGATGAGCAGTTCTTC. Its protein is CASSLTDEQFF.